One and the same sample provided the 10 T cell receptor beta chains below, sequenced in a study of shared clonotypes between healthy human individuals. TCRdb's table, derived via immunoSEQ multiplex PCR, lists solely in-frame clones and lacks some. Of about 450,000 clones detected, 70% to 85% appear once; the ten largest clones hold 9.5% to 15%. Specimen: PBMCs. These receptor sequences come from a woman in her thirties or forties in good health. Some clones in this sample may be carry-over from other donors' samples.

The chain recombines TRBV28 with TRBJ2-5; either TRBD1 or TRBD2 may supply D (5 bases each). The CDR3 is 14 residues long. Germline CDR1 is MDHEN and CDR2 is SYDVKM. The V end lost 3 bases, the J end lost 5 bases, and 13 bases lay between the germline ends. The DNA for the CDR3 is TGTGCCAGCAGTTTCCCGGGGCGGCCCGAGACCCAGTACTTC. Translating it yields CASSFPGRPETQYF.

The chain recombines TRBV6-6 with TRBJ2-2; possibly TRBD2 for D (5 bases). The CDR3 consists of 16 residues. V lost 2 bases and J 4 bases, leaving 14 bases between the germline ends. Looked up from germline, CDR1 is MNHNY and CDR2 is SVGAGI (reference sequence). CDR3 DNA: TGTGCCAGCAGTTACGGGCAGGATGAGGGCACCGGGGAGCTGTTTTTT. It is translated as CASSYGQDEGTGELFF.

This chain links TRBV19 with TRBJ2-7, with D unclear. This CDR3 spans 12 amino acids. Germline values: CDR1 LNHDA, CDR2 SQIVND (reference sequence). V dropped 1 base and J dropped 9 bases, with 10 bases sitting between them. The CDR3 loop is CASSIGGSSQYF. The CDR3 coding sequence is TGTGCCAGTAGTATAGGTGGCTCCTCGCAGTACTTC.

The V gene is TRBV28, the J gene TRBJ2-6, with no clear D. V lost 7 bases, J lost 0 bases, and 7 bases lay in between. CDR3 length: 14 residues. In germline, CDR1 is MDHEN, CDR2 SYDVKM. The CDR3 region is CASNPTSGANVLTF. The CDR3 DNA follows: TGTGCCAGCAATCCGACCTCTGGGGCCAACGTCCTGACTTTC.

The rearrangement uses TRBV25-1 and TRBJ2-1, with D possibly TRBD2 on 5 matching bases. V was pared by 5 bases and J by 4 bases, with 9 bases between. The CDR3 is 13 amino acids. Germline CDR1 reads MGHDK; CDR2 reads SYGVNS. CDR3 residues: CASSTPGYNEQFF. DNA of the CDR3: TGTGCCAGCAGTACCCCGGGATACAATGAGCAGTTCTTC.

V and J are TRBV9 and TRBJ2-3, with 7 bases identical to TRBD1. The CDR3 runs 13 residues. CDR1 and CDR2 from the germline V gene are SGDLS and YYNGEE. With 3 bases clipped from V and 7 bases from J, the junction kept 5 bases outside the gene matches. CDR3 DNA: TGTGCCAGCAGCGCCAACAGGGGACATACGCAGTATTTT. This sequence encodes CASSANRGHTQYF.

In its sample, this clone was seen once. The gene calls are TRBV7-3 and TRBJ2-5; D call uncertain. Between the trimmed V and J ends, which lost 0 bases and 4 bases, there was a span of 15 bases. CDR3 size: 16 residues. Germline V gene sequence: CDR1 SGHTA, CDR2 FQGTGA. In DNA form, the CDR3 reads TGTGCCAGCAGCTTAACGCCTAGTAGGCCCCCAGAGACCCAGTACTTC. Its translation is CASSLTPSRPPETQYF.

This clone was observed a handful of times. The chain has TRBV15 and TRBJ1-3, with a possible D match to TRBD1 (5 bases). In germline, CDR1 is LNHNV, CDR2 YYDKDF (reference sequence). The CDR3 is 13 residues long. With 6 bases removed from V and 0 bases from J, the gap between germline ends came to 6 bases. CDR3 bases: TGTGCCACCAGTCAGGGCTCTGGAAACACCATATATTTT. It translates to CATSQGSGNTIYF.

This clone was counted a few times. The chain links TRBV7-3 to TRBJ1-1, with a possible D match to TRBD1 (5 bases). Germline V gene data show CDR1 as SGHTA and CDR2 as FQGTGA. The V end was cut by 2 bases, the J end by 1 base, with 20 bases between. The CDR3 is made up of 18 amino acids. DNA for the CDR3: TGTGCCAGCAGCTTAGATGGCTTGGCAGGGACCAAGAACACTGAAGCTTTCTTT. Its protein is CASSLDGLAGTKNTEAFF.

The CDR3 DNA reads TGTGCCAGCAGCTTAGTTGGGCAGGGGAAGGGTACTGAAGCTTTCTTT. Its protein is CASSLVGQGKGTEAFF. This rearrangement joins TRBV7-6 to TRBJ1-1; D is perhaps TRBD1 (6 bases). From germline, CDR1 is SGHVS and CDR2 FNYEAQ. Trimming left V 1 base short and J 5 bases short, with 17 bases between. This CDR3 region has 16 residues.